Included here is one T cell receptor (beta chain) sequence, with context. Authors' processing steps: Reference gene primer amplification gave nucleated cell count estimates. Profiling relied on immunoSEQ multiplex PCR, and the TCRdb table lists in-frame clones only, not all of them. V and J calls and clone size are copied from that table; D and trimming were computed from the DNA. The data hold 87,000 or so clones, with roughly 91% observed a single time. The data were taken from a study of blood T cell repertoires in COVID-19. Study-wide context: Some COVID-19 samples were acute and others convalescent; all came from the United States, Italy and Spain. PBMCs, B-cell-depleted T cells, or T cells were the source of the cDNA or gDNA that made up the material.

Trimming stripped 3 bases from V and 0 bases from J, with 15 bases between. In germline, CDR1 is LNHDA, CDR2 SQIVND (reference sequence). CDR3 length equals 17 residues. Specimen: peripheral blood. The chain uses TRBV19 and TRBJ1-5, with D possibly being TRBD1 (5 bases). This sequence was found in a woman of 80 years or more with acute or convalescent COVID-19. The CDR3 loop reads CASSISGWGDSNQPQHF. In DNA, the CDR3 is TGTGCCAGTAGTATCTCCGGTTGGGGGGATAGCAATCAGCCCCAGCATTTT.